This T cell receptor (beta chain) was sequenced in a study of cytomegalovirus exposure and HLA in healthy donors. General study points: According to the study, roughly 160 TCR beta chains were cytomegalovirus-associated. Indistinguishable V segments, including TRBV6-2 and TRBV6-3, were excluded.

On this clone itself: Its antigen is currently unknown.

The CDR3 is 14 amino acids. From germline, CDR1 is SGHTA and CDR2 FQGNSA. V was cut by 3 bases and J by 7 bases, with 15 bases left in between. A multiplex PCR was run with 60 Vbeta primers and 13 Jbeta primers. The repertoire was sequenced with immunoSEQ multiplex PCR; TCRdb's copy has only in-frame clones and lacks some. The sample has around 190,000 clones; around 83% are singletons. This sequence joins TRBV7-2 and TRBJ1-1; maybe TRBD1 (6 bases). The source is a woman aged 40 to 50 in good health and CMV-seronegative. Sequencing used PBMCs. The CDR3 spells CASSLTTGPYEAFF. In nucleotides, the CDR3 is TGTGCCAGCAGCTTGACGACAGGACCCTATGAAGCTTTCTTT.